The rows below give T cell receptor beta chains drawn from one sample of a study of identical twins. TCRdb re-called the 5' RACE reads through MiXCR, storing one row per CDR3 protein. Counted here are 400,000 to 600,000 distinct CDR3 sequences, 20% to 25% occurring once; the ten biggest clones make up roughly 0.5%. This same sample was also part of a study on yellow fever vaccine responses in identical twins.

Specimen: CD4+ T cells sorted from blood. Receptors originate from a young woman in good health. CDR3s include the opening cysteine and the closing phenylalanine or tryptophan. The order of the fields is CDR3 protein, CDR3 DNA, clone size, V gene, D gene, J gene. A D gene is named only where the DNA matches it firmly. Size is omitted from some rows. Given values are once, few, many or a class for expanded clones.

CDR3aa: CSVPRGNYGYTF
CDR3nt: TGCAGTGTCCCACGGGGGAACTATGGCTACACCTTC
abundance: few
v_gene: TRBV20-1
d_gene: .
j_gene: TRBJ1-2

CDR3aa: CASSLAVSGGGNEQFF
CDR3nt: TGCGCCAGCAGCTTGGCCGTCAGCGGGGGGGGCAATGAGCAGTTCTTC
abundance: .
v_gene: TRBV5-1
d_gene: TRBD2
j_gene: TRBJ2-1

CDR3aa: CASSFRPNPNEKLFF
CDR3nt: TGTGCCAGCAGTTTCAGACCCAATCCTAATGAAAAACTGTTTTTT
abundance: .
v_gene: TRBV2
d_gene: .
j_gene: TRBJ1-4

CDR3aa: CSARDPGGPYTGELFF
CDR3nt: TGCAGTGCTAGAGACCCGGGGGGGCCGTACACCGGGGAGCTGTTTTTT
abundance: .
v_gene: TRBV20-1
d_gene: TRBD2
j_gene: TRBJ2-2

CDR3aa: CATSDRQGREQFF
CDR3nt: TGTGCCACCAGTGACCGACAGGGGAGGGAGCAGTTCTTC
abundance: .
v_gene: TRBV24-1
d_gene: TRBD1
j_gene: TRBJ2-1

CDR3aa: CASSLVGSGEQFF
CDR3nt: TGTGCCAGCAGCTTAGTTGGTAGCGGTGAGCAGTTCTTC
abundance: .
v_gene: TRBV11-2
d_gene: .
j_gene: TRBJ2-1

CDR3aa: CASSGGGSTEAFF
CDR3nt: TGCGCCAGCAGCGGGGGGGGGAGCACTGAAGCTTTCTTT
abundance: .
v_gene: TRBV5-1
d_gene: .
j_gene: TRBJ1-1

CDR3aa: CSARRQGARYEQYF
CDR3nt: TGCAGTGCTAGGAGACAGGGGGCGAGGTACGAGCAGTACTTC
abundance: few
v_gene: TRBV20-1
d_gene: TRBD1
j_gene: TRBJ2-7

CDR3aa: CASMKGAGFGNTIYF
CDR3nt: TGTGCCAGCATGAAAGGGGCGGGGTTTGGAAACACCATATATTTT
abundance: few
v_gene: TRBV27
d_gene: .
j_gene: TRBJ1-3

CDR3aa: CASSLRLPGQGLFEQYF
CDR3nt: TGTGCCAGCAGCTTACGCCTCCCCGGACAGGGTTTATTCGAGCAGTACTTC
abundance: .
v_gene: TRBV7-9
d_gene: TRBD1
j_gene: TRBJ2-7

CDR3aa: CAISESDRVNSPLHF
CDR3nt: TGTGCCATCAGTGAGTCGGACAGGGTAAATTCACCCCTCCACTTT
abundance: few
v_gene: TRBV10-3
d_gene: TRBD1
j_gene: TRBJ1-6

CDR3aa: CASSRGGTGNTEAFF
CDR3nt: TGCGCCAGCAGCCGAGGGGGGACAGGGAACACTGAAGCTTTCTTT
abundance: .
v_gene: TRBV4-1
d_gene: TRBD1
j_gene: TRBJ1-1

CDR3aa: CATSRDEAGSFQPQHF
CDR3nt: TGTGCCACCAGCAGAGACGAGGCAGGATCATTTCAGCCCCAGCATTTT
abundance: .
v_gene: TRBV15
d_gene: .
j_gene: TRBJ1-5

CDR3aa: CASSYPPERGGVEQFF
CDR3nt: TGTGCCAGCAGTTACCCCCCCGAGCGGGGGGGCGTTGAGCAGTTCTTC
abundance: .
v_gene: TRBV6-5
d_gene: TRBD2
j_gene: TRBJ2-1

CDR3aa: CASSFRPATDTQYF
CDR3nt: TGCGCCAGCAGCTTTCGGCCCGCCACAGATACGCAGTATTTT
abundance: many
v_gene: TRBV5-1
d_gene: .
j_gene: TRBJ2-3

CDR3aa: CASSSSGTVGEQYF
CDR3nt: TGCGCCAGCAGCTCTAGCGGGACGGTGGGTGAGCAGTACTTC
abundance: many
v_gene: TRBV5-1
d_gene: TRBD2
j_gene: TRBJ2-7

CDR3aa: CSVLVVNEAFF
CDR3nt: TGCAGCGTTCTCGTGGTTAATGAAGCTTTCTTT
abundance: .
v_gene: TRBV29-1
d_gene: .
j_gene: TRBJ1-1

CDR3aa: CSASGQGSRETQYF
CDR3nt: TGCAGTGCTAGTGGGCAGGGTAGCCGCGAGACCCAGTACTTC
abundance: .
v_gene: TRBV20-1
d_gene: .
j_gene: TRBJ2-5

CDR3aa: CASGNRIGQGRNNEQFF
CDR3nt: TGCGCCAGCGGAAATCGTATCGGACAGGGGAGGAACAATGAGCAGTTCTTC
abundance: few
v_gene: TRBV4-1
d_gene: TRBD1
j_gene: TRBJ2-1

CDR3aa: CASSLGTGGSPLHF
CDR3nt: TGTGCCAGCAGTTTAGGGACAGGGGGTTCACCCCTCCACTTT
abundance: .
v_gene: TRBV28
d_gene: TRBD1
j_gene: TRBJ1-6

CDR3aa: CASSANQGTSDEQFF
CDR3nt: TGTGCCAGCAGCGCCAATCAAGGGACTAGCGATGAGCAGTTCTTC
abundance: few
v_gene: TRBV9
d_gene: TRBD2
j_gene: TRBJ2-1

CDR3aa: CSARAETGLRNEQFF
CDR3nt: TGCAGTGCTAGAGCTGAAACGGGACTAAGAAATGAGCAGTTCTTC
abundance: .
v_gene: TRBV20-1
d_gene: TRBD2
j_gene: TRBJ2-1

CDR3aa: CASSPRTQGDTGELFF
CDR3nt: TGCGCCAGCAGCCCCCGGACCCAAGGGGACACCGGGGAGCTGTTTTTT
abundance: .
v_gene: TRBV5-1
d_gene: .
j_gene: TRBJ2-2

CDR3aa: CASSQVGELAKNIQYF
CDR3nt: TGTGCCAGCAGCCAAGTCGGGGAACTAGCCAAAAACATTCAGTACTTC
abundance: .
v_gene: TRBV4-2
d_gene: .
j_gene: TRBJ2-4

CDR3aa: CATQQENTGELFF
CDR3nt: TGTGCCACTCAACAGGAGAACACCGGGGAGCTGTTTTTT
abundance: .
v_gene: TRBV7-9
d_gene: .
j_gene: TRBJ2-2